Below, one T cell receptor (beta chain) is given with its context. Its specificity is unknown. As to time point: baseline pretreatment blood. Described treatment: 15 Gy SBRT to primary tumor, nephrectomy 4 weeks later. The table came from immunoSEQ multiplex PCR; TCRdb's copy has only in-frame clones and leaves some out. Of 130,000 or so clones detected, roughly 80% appear once; the ten largest clones hold roughly a quarter. This sample was included in a study of radiation and T cells in renal cell carcinoma. Findings and limits, study-wide: Without pretreatment biopsies, baseline tumor clonotype presence was undetermined.

Trimming at V came to 0 bases and at J to 4 bases, leaving 6 bases not matched to a gene. Germline loops: CDR1 LNHNV, CDR2 YYDKDF (reference sequence). This CDR3 has 16 amino acids. The J gene is TRBJ1-2, the V gene TRBV15, with 9 bases matching TRBD1. Specimen: blood, collected from a patient whose treatment included radiotherapy and nephrectomy. The origin of this receptor is a woman aged 50 to 60 with renal cell carcinoma. This CDR3 is CATSRDPGQGSYGYTF. In DNA, the CDR3 is TGTGCCACCAGCAGAGACCCTGGACAGGGGTCCTATGGCTACACCTTC.